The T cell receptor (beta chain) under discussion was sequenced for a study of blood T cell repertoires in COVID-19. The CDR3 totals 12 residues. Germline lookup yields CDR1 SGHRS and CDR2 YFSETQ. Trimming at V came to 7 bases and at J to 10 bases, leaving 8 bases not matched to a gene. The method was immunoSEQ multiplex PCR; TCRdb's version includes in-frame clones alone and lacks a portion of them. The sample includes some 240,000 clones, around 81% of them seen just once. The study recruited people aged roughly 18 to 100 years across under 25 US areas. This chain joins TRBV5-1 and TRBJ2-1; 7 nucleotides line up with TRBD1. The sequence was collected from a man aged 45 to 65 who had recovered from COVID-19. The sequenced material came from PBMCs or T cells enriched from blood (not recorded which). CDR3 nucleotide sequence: TGCGCCAGCGGGGAAGGGGGCGAGGAGCAGTTCTTC. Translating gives CASGEGGEEQFF.